Listed below are T cell receptor beta chains from one sample, sequenced in a study of cytotoxic CD8 clonotypes in ibrutinib-treated CLL. This table comes from immunoSEQ multiplex PCR, and its TCRdb copy is limited to in-frame clones, with some not included. The data show about 270,000 clones, approximately 79% seen once. The material was PBMCs, obtained at disease progression, from a patient treated with ibrutinib. All receptors come from a human donor with chronic lymphocytic leukemia. Each CDR3 is given with its conserved first and last residue. Each record gives: J gene, D gene, V gene, clone size, CDR3 protein. The D gene is left open where the match is weak. Clone sizes are given selectively: once, few, many, or a class where the clone is expanded.

>TRBJ2-5|.|TRBV5-1|few
CASRRGDWETQYF
>TRBJ1-2|TRBD1|TRBV28|.
CASSHRTGYAGYGYTF
>TRBJ1-1|TRBD1|TRBV10-1|.
CASSRTGAEAFF
>TRBJ2-5|TRBD1|TRBV18|.
CASSPHQGAQETQYF
>TRBJ2-1|.|TRBV19|.
CASSIGRGMSSYNEQFF
>TRBJ1-6|TRBD1|TRBV18|once
CASSPQGTGATNSPLHF
>TRBJ2-7|TRBD2|TRBV9|.
CASSLAGGVEQYF
>TRBJ1-2|.|TRBV18|.
CASSPGPNIGYTF
>TRBJ2-5|.|TRBV7-9|.
CASSLGGPETQYF
>TRBJ2-7|TRBD1|TRBV5-1|.
CASSLVTGGFHEQYF
>TRBJ1-2|.|TRBV5-1|few
CASSPRTTNYGYTF
>TRBJ2-7|.|TRBV5-1|.
CASSLRRDRAYEQYF
>TRBJ2-3|.|TRBV19|.
CASTYVYGDTQYF
>TRBJ1-1|.|TRBV13|.
CASSFRTVSTEAFF
>TRBJ2-6|.|TRBV18|once
CASSPVVWSSGANVLTF
>TRBJ2-7|.|TRBV19|.
CASTSDYYEQYF
>TRBJ1-1|.|TRBV19|few
CASSMAGGTEAFF
>TRBJ1-2|.|TRBV9|.
CASSRTVTGYTF
>TRBJ2-5|.|TRBV11-2|.
CASSLDREETQYF
>TRBJ1-5|TRBD1|TRBV23-1|.
CASSQPDRGGGEPQHF
>TRBJ1-2|.|TRBV4-1|once
CASSHTGLAGYTF
>TRBJ2-7|.|TRBV28|.
CASSFSGPYEQYF
>TRBJ2-5|.|TRBV4-1|once
CASRKIAVGQETQYF
>TRBJ2-3|.|TRBV14|.
CASSRRGSGHTDTQYF
>TRBJ2-1|TRBD2|TRBV29-1|.
CSVGLAGVWNNEQFF
>TRBJ2-7|.|TRBV20-1|once
CSARAGVEQYF
>TRBJ1-1|.|TRBV6-1|.
CASSEWQANTEAFF
>TRBJ2-7|.|TRBV2|once
CASILGVSSYEQYF
>TRBJ2-5|.|TRBV2|.
CASSDPLQETQYF
>TRBJ2-3|.|TRBV4-3|.
CASSQDSTLTDTQYF
>TRBJ2-5|.|TRBV6-4|.
CASSATVWETQYF
>TRBJ2-6|.|TRBV15|few
CATSDGANVLTF
>TRBJ1-6|TRBD1|TRBV15|.
CATSRDRDNSPLHF
>TRBJ1-3|TRBD1|TRBV9|.
CASSAWTGRNTIYF
>TRBJ2-5|TRBD1|TRBV7-3|few
CASSSGQGGGETQYF
>TRBJ2-7|.|TRBV4-1|once
CASSQEYSGNYEQYF
>TRBJ2-5|TRBD1|TRBV5-1|.
CASRHDRGQQETQYF
>TRBJ2-1|.|TRBV27|.
CASSPSGAGNEQFF
>TRBJ1-6|.|TRBV5-1|.
CASSLEGGFGNSPLHF
>TRBJ1-2|TRBD1|TRBV5-6|few
CASSPPQGGGYTF
>TRBJ2-7|TRBD1|TRBV6-1|.
CAARVGTGLSYEQYF
>TRBJ1-1|.|TRBV29-1|once
CSAKGTGKAFF